This TCR beta chain was sequenced for a study of T-cell reconstitution after alpha-beta-depleted transplantation in children. Study-wide results and limits: Some patients' high day-60 TCRbeta diversity was attributed to recipient cells surviving conditioning. Reports say that about two months after transplant, the alpha-beta T cells came out of several hundred graft clones that had expanded. A year had passed since transplant, and T-cell counts and diversity by then came mostly from newly produced T cells.

In its sample, this clonotype was seen many times. The antigen remains undetermined. Per germline, CDR1 KGHDR and CDR2 SFDVKD. V dropped 0 bases and J dropped 2 bases, with 10 bases sitting between them. The CDR3 sequence is 16 residues long. Construction of the TCRbeta library involved unique molecular identifiers. TCRdb ran MiXCR on the PCR reads and lists one entry per CDR3 protein. The sample carries roughly 30,000 distinct CDR3 sequences, around 7% recorded once. The sequences come from peripheral blood, collected 60 days after TCRalphabeta/CD19-depleted stem cell transplant. The chain recombines TRBV24-1 with TRBJ2-1, with D possibly being TRBD1 (5 bases). The TCR was taken from a child under two years old who had a stem cell transplant for acute myeloid leukemia, so the T cells may come from the graft donor. CDR3 nucleotides: TGTGCCACCAGTGATTTGACAGGACCAACCTACAATGAGCAGTTCTTC. Amino acids: CATSDLTGPTYNEQFF.